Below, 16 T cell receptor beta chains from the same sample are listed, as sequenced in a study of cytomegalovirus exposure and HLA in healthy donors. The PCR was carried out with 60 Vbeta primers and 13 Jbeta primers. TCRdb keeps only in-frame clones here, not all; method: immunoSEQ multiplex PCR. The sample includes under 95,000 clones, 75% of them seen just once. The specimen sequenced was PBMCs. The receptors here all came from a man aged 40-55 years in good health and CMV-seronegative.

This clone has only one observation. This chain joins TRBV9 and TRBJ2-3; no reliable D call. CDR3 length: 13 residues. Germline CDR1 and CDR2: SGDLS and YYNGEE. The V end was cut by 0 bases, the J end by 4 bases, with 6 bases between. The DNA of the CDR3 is TGTGCCAGCAGCGTAGGACTCGCAGATACGCAGTATTTT. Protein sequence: CASSVGLADTQYF.

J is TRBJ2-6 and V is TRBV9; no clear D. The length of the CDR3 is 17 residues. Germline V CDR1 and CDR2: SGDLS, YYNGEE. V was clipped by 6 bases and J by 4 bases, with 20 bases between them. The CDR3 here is CASNVGSALGGANVLTF. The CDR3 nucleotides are TGTGCCAGCAACGTTGGGTCGGCCCTCGGGGGGGCCAACGTCCTGACTTTC.

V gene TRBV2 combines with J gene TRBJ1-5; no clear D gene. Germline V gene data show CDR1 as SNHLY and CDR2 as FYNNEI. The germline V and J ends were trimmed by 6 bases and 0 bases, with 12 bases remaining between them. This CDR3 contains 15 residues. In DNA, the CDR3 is TGTGCCAGCAGGGCAGAAACAAGTAGCAATCAGCCCCAGCATTTT. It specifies CASRAETSSNQPQHF.

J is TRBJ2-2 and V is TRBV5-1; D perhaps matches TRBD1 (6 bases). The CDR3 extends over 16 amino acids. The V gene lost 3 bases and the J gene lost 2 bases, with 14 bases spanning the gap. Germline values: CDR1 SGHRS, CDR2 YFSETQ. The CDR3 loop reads CASSSSGTYNTGELFF. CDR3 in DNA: TGCGCCAGCAGCTCATCCGGGACATATAACACCGGGGAGCTGTTTTTT.

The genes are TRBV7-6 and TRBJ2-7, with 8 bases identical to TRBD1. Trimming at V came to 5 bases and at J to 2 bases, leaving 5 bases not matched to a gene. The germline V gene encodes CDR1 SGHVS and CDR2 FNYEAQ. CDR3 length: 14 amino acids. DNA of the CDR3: TGTGCCAGCAGCCCGATGGGACAGGCCTACGAGCAGTACTTC. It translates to CASSPMGQAYEQYF.

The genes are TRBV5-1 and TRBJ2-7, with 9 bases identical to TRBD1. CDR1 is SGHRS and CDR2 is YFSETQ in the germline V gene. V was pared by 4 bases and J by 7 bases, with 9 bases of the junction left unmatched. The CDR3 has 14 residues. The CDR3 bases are TGCGCCAGCAGCACTGGACAGGGGTTTAATGAGCAGTACTTC. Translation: CASSTGQGFNEQYF.

CDR3 nucleotide sequence: TGCAGCGTTCGAAAAGACATCCTCTCCTACAATGAGCAGTTCTTC. Residues: CSVRKDILSYNEQFF. This sequence joins TRBV29-1 and TRBJ2-1; D not certain. Germline V gene data show CDR1 as SQVTM and CDR2 as ANQGSEA. The CDR3 length is 15 residues. The V end was cut by 5 bases, the J end by 0 bases, with 14 bases between.

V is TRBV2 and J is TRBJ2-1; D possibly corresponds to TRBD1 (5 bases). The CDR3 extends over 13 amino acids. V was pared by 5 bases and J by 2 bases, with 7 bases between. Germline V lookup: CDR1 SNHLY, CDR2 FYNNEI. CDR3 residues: CASSQTAYNEQFF. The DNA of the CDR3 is TGTGCCAGCAGTCAGACAGCCTACAATGAGCAGTTCTTC.

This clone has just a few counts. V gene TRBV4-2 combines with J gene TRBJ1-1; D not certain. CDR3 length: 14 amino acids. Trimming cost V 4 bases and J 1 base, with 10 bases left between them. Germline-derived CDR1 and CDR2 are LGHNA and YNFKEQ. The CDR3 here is CASSLSTGNTEAFF. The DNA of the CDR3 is TGTGCCAGCAGCCTGTCGACGGGGAACACTGAAGCTTTCTTT.

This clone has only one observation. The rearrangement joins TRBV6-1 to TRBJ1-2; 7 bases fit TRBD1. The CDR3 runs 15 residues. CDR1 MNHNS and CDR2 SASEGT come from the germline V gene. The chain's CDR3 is CSTSTGRGSNYGYTF. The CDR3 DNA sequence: TGTTCCACCTCGACGGGCAGGGGGTCTAACTATGGCTACACCTTC.

The CDR3, as DNA: TGTGCCAGCAGCCCCAGCGGGGGGCCGCCAAGGTATACGCAGTATTTT. Translating gives CASSPSGGPPRYTQYF. The V gene is TRBV28, the J gene TRBJ2-3; 9 bases fit TRBD2. Germline V gene sequence: CDR1 MDHEN, CDR2 SYDVKM. J lost 7 bases, V lost 6 bases, and 14 bases had no gene match. The length of the CDR3 is 16 residues.

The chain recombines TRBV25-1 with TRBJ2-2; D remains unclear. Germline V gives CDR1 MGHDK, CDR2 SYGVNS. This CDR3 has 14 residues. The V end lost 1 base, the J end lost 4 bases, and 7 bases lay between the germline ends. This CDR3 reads CASSEFGLTGELFF. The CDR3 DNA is TGTGCCAGCAGTGAATTTGGCCTCACCGGGGAGCTGTTTTTT.

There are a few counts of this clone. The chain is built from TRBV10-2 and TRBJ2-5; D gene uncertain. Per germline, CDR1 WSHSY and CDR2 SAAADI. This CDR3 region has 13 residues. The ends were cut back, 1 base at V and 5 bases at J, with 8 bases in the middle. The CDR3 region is CASSEFRWETQYF. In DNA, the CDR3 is TGCGCCAGCAGTGAGTTCAGGTGGGAGACCCAGTACTTC.

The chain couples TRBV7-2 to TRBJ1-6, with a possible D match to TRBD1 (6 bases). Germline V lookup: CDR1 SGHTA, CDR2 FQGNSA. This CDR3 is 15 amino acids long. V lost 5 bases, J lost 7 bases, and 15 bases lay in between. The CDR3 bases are TGTGCCAGCAGCCTGCAGGGGCTTGTGAATTCACCCCTCCACTTT. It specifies CASSLQGLVNSPLHF.

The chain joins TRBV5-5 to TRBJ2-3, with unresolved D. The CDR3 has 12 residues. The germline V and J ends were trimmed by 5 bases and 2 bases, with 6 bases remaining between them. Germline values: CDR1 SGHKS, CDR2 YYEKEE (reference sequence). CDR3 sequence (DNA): TGTGCCAGCAGAACATACACAGATACGCAGTATTTT. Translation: CASRTYTDTQYF.

CDR3 sequence reads: CASSAGGSWNEQYF. The CDR3 bases are TGCGCCAGCAGTGCGGGGGGGAGTTGGAACGAGCAGTACTTC. The genes are TRBV10-1 and TRBJ2-7, with TRBD2 matching 8 bases. V shed 4 bases and J 5 bases; nucleotides not matched to a gene: 7. Germline V lookup: CDR1 WNHNN, CDR2 SYGVQD (reference sequence). The CDR3 length is 14 residues.